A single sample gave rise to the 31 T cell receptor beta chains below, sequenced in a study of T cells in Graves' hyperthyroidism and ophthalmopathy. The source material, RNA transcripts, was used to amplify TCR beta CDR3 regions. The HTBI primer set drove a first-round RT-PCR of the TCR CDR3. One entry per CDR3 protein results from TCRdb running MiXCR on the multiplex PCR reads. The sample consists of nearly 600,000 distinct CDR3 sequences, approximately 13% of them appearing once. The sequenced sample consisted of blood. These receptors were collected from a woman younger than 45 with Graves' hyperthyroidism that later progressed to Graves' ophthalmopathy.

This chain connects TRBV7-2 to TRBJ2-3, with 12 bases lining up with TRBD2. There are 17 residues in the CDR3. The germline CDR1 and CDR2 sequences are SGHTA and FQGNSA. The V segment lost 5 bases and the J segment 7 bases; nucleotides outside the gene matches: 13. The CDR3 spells CASSRKASGREPYTQYF. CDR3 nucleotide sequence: TGTGCCAGCAGCCGAAAAGCTAGCGGGAGGGAGCCTTATACGCAGTATTTT.

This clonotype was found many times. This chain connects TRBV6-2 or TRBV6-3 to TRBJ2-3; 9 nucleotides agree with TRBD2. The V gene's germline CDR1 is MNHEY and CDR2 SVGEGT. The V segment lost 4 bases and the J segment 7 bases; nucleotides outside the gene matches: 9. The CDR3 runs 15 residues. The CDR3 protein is CASSSTGLAMYTQYF. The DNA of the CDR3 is TGTGCCAGCAGTTCCACTGGACTAGCGATGTATACGCAGTATTTT.

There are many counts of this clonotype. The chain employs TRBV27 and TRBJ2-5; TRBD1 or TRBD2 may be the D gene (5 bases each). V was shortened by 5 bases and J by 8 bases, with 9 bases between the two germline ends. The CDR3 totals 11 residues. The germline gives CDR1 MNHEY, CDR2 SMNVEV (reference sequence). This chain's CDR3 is CASSERGTQYF. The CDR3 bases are TGTGCCAGCAGTGAGAGGGGAACCCAGTACTTC.

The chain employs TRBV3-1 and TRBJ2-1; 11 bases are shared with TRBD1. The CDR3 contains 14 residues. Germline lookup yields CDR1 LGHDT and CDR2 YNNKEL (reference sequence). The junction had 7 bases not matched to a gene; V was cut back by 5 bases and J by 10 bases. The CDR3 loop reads CASSVRDRGDEQFF. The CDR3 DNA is TGTGCCAGCAGCGTTCGGGACAGGGGGGACGAGCAGTTCTTC.

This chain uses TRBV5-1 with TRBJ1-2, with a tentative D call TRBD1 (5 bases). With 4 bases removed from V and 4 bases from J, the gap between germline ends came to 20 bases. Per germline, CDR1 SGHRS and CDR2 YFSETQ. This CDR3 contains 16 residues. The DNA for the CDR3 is TGCGCCAGCAGCCCGGCCGGGACTACTAATTCCTATGGCTACACCTTC. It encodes CASSPAGTTNSYGYTF.

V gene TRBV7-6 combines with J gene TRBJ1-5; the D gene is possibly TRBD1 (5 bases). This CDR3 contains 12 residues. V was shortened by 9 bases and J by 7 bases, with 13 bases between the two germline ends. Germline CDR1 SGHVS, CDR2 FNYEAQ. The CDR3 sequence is CARNPQGQPQHF. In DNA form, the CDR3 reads TGTGCCAGGAACCCCCAGGGACAGCCCCAGCATTTT.

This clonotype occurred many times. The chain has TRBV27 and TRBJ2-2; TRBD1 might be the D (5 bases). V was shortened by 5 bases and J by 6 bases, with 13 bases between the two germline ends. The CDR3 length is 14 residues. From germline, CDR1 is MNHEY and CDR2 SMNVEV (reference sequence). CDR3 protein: CASSLFDSAGELFF. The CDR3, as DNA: TGTGCCAGCAGTCTCTTTGACAGCGCCGGGGAGCTGTTTTTT.

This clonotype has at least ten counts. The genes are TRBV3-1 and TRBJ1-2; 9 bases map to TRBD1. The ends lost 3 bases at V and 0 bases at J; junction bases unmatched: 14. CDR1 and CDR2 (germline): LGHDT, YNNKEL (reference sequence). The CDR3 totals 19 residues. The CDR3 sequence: CASSHAWAGTGSPNYGYTF. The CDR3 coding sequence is TGTGCCAGCAGCCACGCCTGGGCGGGGACAGGGTCGCCTAACTATGGCTACACCTTC.

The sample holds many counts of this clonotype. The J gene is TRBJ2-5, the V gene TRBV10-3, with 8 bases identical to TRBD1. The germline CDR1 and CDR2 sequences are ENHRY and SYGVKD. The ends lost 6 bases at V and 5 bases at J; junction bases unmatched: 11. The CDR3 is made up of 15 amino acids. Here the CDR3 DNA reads TGTGCCATCAGCCCGGGACAGGCGGACGTGGAGACCCAGTACTTC. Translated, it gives CAISPGQADVETQYF.

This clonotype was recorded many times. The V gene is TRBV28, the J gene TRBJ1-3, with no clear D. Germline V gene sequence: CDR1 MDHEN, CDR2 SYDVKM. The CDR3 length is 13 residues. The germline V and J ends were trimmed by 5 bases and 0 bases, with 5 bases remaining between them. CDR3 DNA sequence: TGTGCCAGCAGTGAACCCTCTGGAAACACCATATATTTT. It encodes CASSEPSGNTIYF. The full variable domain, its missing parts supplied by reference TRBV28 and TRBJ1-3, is DVKVTQSSRYLVKRTGEKVFLECVQDMDHENMFWYRQDPGLGLRLIYFSYDVKMKEKGDIPEGYSVSREKKERFSLILESASTNQTSMYLCASSEPSGNTIYFGEGSWLTVV.

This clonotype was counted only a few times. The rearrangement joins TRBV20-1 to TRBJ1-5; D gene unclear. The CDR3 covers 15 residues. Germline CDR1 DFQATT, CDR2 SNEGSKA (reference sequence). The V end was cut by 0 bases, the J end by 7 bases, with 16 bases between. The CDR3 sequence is CSARDPGGFGQPQHF. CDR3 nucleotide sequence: TGCAGTGCTAGAGATCCTGGAGGGTTTGGGCAGCCCCAGCATTTT.

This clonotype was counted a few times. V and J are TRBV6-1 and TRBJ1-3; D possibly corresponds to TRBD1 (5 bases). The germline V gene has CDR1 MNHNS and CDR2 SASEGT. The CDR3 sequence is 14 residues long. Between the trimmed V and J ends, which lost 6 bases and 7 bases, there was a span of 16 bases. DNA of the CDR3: TGTGCCAGCAGACAGGCTCCCCATCCCAACACCATATATTTT. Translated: CASRQAPHPNTIYF.

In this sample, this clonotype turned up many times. The CDR3 DNA sequence: TGTGCCAGCAGCTTTGCGAGGTTGTGGAACACTGAAGCTTTCTTT. It specifies CASSFARLWNTEAFF. V usage is TRBV11-2 and J usage is TRBJ1-1; D call uncertain. Germline CDR1 reads SGHAT; CDR2 reads FQNNGV. There are 15 residues in the CDR3. V was clipped by 3 bases and J by 1 base, with 12 bases between them. The entire variable domain, with the rest obtained from reference TRBV11-2 and TRBJ1-1, is as follows: EAGVAQSPRYKIIEKRQSVAFWCNPISGHATLYWYQQILGQGPKLLIQFQNNGVVDDSQLPKDRFSAERLKGVDSTLKIQPAKLEDSAVYLCASSFARLWNTEAFFGQGTRLTVV.

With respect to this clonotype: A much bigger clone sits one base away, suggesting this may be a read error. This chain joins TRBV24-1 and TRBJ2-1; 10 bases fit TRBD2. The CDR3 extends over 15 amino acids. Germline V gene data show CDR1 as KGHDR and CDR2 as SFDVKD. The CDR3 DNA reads TGTGCCACCAGTGATCGAAGCGGGAGGGCCAATGAGCAGTCCTTC. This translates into CATSDRSGRANEQSF.

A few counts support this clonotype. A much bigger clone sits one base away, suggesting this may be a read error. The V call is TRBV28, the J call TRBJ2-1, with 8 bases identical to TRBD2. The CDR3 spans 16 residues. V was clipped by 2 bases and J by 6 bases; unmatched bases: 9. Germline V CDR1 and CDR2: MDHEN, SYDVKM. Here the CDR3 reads CASSLVAGGECNEQFF. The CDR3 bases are TGTGCCAGCAGTTTAGTGGCGGGAGGTGAATGCAATGAGCAGTTCTTC. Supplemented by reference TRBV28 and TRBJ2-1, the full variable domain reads DVKVTQSSRYLVKRTGEKVFLECVQDMDHENMFWYRQDPGLGLRLIYFSYDVKMKEKGDIPEGYSVSREKKERFSLILESASTNQTSMYLCASSLVAGGECNEQFFGPGTRLTVL.

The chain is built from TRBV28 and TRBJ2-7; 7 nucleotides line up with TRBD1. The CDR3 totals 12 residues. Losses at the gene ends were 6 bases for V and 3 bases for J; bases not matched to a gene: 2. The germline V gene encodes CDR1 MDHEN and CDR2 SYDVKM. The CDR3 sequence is CASSQGDYEQYF. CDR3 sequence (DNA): TGTGCCAGCAGCCAGGGGGACTACGAGCAGTACTTC. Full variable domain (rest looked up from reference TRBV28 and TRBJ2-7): DVKVTQSSRYLVKRTGEKVFLECVQDMDHENMFWYRQDPGLGLRLIYFSYDVKMKEKGDIPEGYSVSREKKERFSLILESASTNQTSMYLCASSQGDYEQYFGPGTRLTVT.

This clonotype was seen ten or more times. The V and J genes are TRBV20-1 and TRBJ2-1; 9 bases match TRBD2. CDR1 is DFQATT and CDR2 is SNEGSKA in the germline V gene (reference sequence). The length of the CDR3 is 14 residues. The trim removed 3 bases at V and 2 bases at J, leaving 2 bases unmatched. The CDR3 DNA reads TGCAGTGCTAGGGGACTAGCAACCTACAATGAGCAGTTCTTC. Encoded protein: CSARGLATYNEQFF.

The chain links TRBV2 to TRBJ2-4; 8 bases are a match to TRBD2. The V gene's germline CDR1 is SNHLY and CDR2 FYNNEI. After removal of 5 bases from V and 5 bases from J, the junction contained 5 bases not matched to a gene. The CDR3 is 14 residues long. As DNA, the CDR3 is TGTGCCAGCAGTCGGGAGGGCCAAGAAAACATTCAGTACTTC. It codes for CASSREGQENIQYF. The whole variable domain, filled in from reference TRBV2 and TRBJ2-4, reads EPEVTQTPSHQVTQMGQEVILRCVPISNHLYFYWYRQILGQKVEFLVSFYNNEISEKSEIFDDQFSVERPDGSNFTLKIRSTKLEDSAMYFCASSREGQENIQYFGAGTRLSVL.

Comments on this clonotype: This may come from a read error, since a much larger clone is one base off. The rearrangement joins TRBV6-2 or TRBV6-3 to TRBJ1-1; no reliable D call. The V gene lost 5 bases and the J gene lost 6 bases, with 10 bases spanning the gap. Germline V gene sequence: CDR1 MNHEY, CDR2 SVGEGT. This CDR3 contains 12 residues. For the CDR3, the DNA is TGTGCCAGCAGTAGGAGTAACTCTGAAGCTTTCTTT. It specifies CASSRSNSEAFF.

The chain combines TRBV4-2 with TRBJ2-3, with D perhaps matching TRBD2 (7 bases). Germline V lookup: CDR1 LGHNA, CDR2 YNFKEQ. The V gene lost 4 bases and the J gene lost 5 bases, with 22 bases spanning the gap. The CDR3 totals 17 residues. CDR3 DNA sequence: TGTGCCAGCAGCCCCCCGGGGGGCGCGGGGTGGATAGATACGCAGTATTTT. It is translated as CASSPPGGAGWIDTQYF.

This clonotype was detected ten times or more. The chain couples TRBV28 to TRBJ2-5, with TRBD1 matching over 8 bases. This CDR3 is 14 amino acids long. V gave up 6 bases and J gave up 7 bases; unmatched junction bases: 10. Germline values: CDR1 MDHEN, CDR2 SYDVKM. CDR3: CASSPGQGRGTQYF. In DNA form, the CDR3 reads TGTGCCAGCAGCCCTGGACAGGGAAGGGGGACCCAGTACTTC.

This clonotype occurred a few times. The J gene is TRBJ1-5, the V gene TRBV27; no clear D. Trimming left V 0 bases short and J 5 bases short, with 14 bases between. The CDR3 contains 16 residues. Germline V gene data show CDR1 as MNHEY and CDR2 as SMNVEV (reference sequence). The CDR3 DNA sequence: TGTGCCAGCAGTTTATCCCTGGCAAGCTCCGATCAGCCCCAGCATTTT. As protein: CASSLSLASSDQPQHF.

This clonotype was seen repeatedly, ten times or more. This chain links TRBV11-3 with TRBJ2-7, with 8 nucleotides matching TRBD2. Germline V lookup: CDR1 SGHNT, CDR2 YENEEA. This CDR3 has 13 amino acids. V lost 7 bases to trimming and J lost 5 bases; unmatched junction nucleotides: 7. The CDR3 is CASKTAGDNEQYF. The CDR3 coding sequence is TGTGCCAGCAAGACAGCGGGAGACAACGAGCAGTACTTC.

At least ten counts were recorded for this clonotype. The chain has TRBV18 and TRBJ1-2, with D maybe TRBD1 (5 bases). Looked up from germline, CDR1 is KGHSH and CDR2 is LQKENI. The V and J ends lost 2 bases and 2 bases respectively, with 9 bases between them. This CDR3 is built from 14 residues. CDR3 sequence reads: CASSPSTVNYGYTF. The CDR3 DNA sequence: TGTGCCAGCTCACCATCGACAGTAAACTATGGCTACACCTTC.

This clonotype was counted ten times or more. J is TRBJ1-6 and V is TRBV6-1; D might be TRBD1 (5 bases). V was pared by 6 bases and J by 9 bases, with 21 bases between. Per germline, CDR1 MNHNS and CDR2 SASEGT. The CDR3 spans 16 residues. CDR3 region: CASRIEDTGLPSPLHF. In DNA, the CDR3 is TGTGCCAGCAGAATCGAGGATACAGGCCTGCCTTCACCCCTCCACTTT.

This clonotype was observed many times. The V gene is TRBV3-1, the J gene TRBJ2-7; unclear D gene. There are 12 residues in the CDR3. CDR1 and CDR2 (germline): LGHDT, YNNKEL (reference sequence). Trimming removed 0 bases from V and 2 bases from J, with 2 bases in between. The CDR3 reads CASSQDTYEQYF. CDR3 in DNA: TGTGCCAGCAGCCAAGATACCTACGAGCAGTACTTC.

Here the CDR3 DNA reads TGTGCCAGCAGCCCCGACAGCTCCTACAATGAGCAGTTCTTC. Translation gives CASSPDSSYNEQFF. This chain connects TRBV7-6 to TRBJ2-1, with D possibly being TRBD1 (5 bases). Trimming removed 5 bases from V and 0 bases from J, with 8 bases in between. Germline V gene lookup returns CDR1 SGHVS and CDR2 FNYEAQ. The CDR3 extends over 14 amino acids.

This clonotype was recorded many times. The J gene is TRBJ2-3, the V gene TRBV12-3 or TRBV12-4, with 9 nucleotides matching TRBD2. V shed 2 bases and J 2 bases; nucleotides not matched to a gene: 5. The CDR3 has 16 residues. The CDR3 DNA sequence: TGTGCCAGCAGTTTACCCAGCGGGGGGACCACAGATACGCAGTATTTT. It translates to CASSLPSGGTTDTQYF.

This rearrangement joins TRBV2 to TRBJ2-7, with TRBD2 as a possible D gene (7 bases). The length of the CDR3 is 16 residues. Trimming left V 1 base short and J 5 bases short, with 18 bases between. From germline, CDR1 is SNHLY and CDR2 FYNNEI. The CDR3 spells CASSEEGGIGKNEQYF. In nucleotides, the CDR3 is TGTGCCAGCAGTGAAGAGGGGGGGATCGGGAAAAACGAGCAGTACTTC.

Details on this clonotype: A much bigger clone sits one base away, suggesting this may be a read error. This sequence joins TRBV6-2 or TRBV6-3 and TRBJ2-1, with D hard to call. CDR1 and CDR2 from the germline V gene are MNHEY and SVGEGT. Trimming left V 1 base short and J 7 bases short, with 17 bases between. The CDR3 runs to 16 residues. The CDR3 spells CASSYFRPTLVNEQFF. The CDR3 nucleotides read TGTGCCAGCAGTTACTTCCGCCCGACCCTAGTGAATGAGCAGTTCTTC.

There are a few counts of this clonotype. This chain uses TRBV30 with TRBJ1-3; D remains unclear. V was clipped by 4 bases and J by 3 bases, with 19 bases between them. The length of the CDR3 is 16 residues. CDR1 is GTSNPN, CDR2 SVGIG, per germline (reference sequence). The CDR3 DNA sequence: TGTGCCTGGACCTCGGACGTACGGTCCGGTGGAAACACCATATATTTT. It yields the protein CAWTSDVRSGGNTIYF. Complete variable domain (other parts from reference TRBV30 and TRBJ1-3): SQTIHQWPATLVQPVGSPLSLECTVEGTSNPNLYWYRQAAGRGLQLLFYSVGIGQISSEVPQNLSASRPQDRQFILSSKKLLLSDSGFYLCAWTSDVRSGGNTIYFGEGSWLTVV.